These 21 T cell receptor beta chains were all obtained from the same sample, sequenced in a study of monozygotic twins with inflammatory bowel disease. TCRdb reprocessed the 5' RACE reads and reports one entry per CDR3 protein, with no DNA. The sample table includes about 450,000 distinct CDR3 sequences. The sample consisted of blood. These receptors were taken from a human donor with ulcerative colitis or Crohn's disease, or a healthy co-twin of an affected twin (not recorded which).

V is TRBV15 and J is TRBJ2-1; TCRdb gives TRBD2 as the D gene, but with no DNA this cannot be confirmed. From germline, CDR1 is LNHNV and CDR2 YYDKDF (reference sequence). CDR3 size: 17 residues. The CDR3 sequence: CATSRDIAGALLNEQFF.

The V and J genes are TRBV5-1 and TRBJ2-2; TCRdb indicates TRBD2, and absent DNA this call remains unverified. CDR1 and CDR2 from the germline V gene are SGHRS and YFSETQ. This CDR3 contains 13 residues. This CDR3 reads CATSPEVSGELFF.

The rearrangement uses TRBV7-2 and TRBJ1-6; TCRdb's assignment of TRBD1 cannot be checked, as there is no DNA. The CDR3 consists of 14 residues. CDR1 is SGHTA and CDR2 is FQGNSA in the germline V gene. The CDR3 sequence is CASSRPSPYSPLHF. Complete variable domain (other parts from reference TRBV7-2 and TRBJ1-6): GAGVSQSPSNKVTEKGKDVELRCDPISGHTALYWYRQSLGQGLEFLIYFQGNSAPDKSGLPSDRFSAERTGGSVSTLTIQRTQQEDSAVYLCASSRPSPYSPLHFGNGTRLTVT.

This rearrangement joins TRBV7-9 to TRBJ1-5; TCRdb's D call, TRBD1, is unchecked because there is no DNA. The CDR3 extends over 14 amino acids. The germline gives CDR1 SEHNR, CDR2 FQNEAQ (reference sequence). CDR3 loop: CASSPGGSNQPQHF.

The gene calls are TRBV5-1 and TRBJ1-5; absent DNA, TCRdb's TRBD1 call cannot be checked. This CDR3 region has 14 residues. Germline CDR1 SGHRS, CDR2 YFSETQ. CDR3 residues: CASSLNGGEEPQHF.

The gene calls are TRBV3-1 and TRBJ2-1. The CDR3 loop spans 14 amino acids. CDR1 LGHDT and CDR2 YNNKEL come from the germline V gene (reference sequence). This CDR3 is CASSYGTTDNEQFF.

The CDR3 here is CASRFRAGGTEAFF. V is TRBV6-5 and J is TRBJ1-1; as DNA is missing, the TRBD1 call by TCRdb cannot be tested. Per the germline V gene, CDR1 is MNHEY and CDR2 is SVGAGI. The CDR3 consists of 14 residues.

The chain combines TRBV25-1 with TRBJ1-1. CDR1 is MGHDK and CDR2 is SYGVNS in the germline V gene. There are 13 residues in the CDR3. The CDR3 sequence: CASRTRHQTEAFF.

V gene TRBV24-1 combines with J gene TRBJ2-3; TCRdb's assignment of TRBD1 cannot be checked, as there is no DNA. The V gene's germline CDR1 is KGHDR and CDR2 SFDVKD. The CDR3 has 15 residues. The CDR3 loop reads CATSDSRDLTDTQYF.

The J gene is TRBJ2-2, the V gene TRBV7-2; as DNA is missing, the TRBD1 call by TCRdb cannot be tested. CDR1 and CDR2 (germline): SGHTA, FQGNSA. This CDR3 has 15 residues. CDR3: CASSLTAGRNGELFF.

V gene TRBV19 combines with J gene TRBJ1-5. The CDR3 loop spans 18 amino acids. Germline V CDR1 and CDR2: LNHDA, SQIVND (reference sequence). The CDR3 spells CASSTLSLLGYSNQPQHF.

Here the CDR3 reads CASSYKTLPGLAGNEQFF. The chain has TRBV11-2 and TRBJ2-1; TCRdb calls TRBD2, which cannot be checked without DNA. Germline V lookup: CDR1 SGHAT, CDR2 FQNNGV. This CDR3 is built from 18 residues.

The chain joins TRBV27 to TRBJ2-1; lacking DNA, the TRBD1 call made by TCRdb goes unchecked. Germline CDR1 reads MNHEY; CDR2 reads SMNVEV (reference sequence). The CDR3 extends over 14 amino acids. The CDR3 protein is CASSLGLLGNEQFF.

V and J are TRBV12-3 or TRBV12-4 and TRBJ1-3. The CDR3 has 12 residues. CDR3 loop: CASNPSEEFIYF.

The chain employs TRBV4-2 and TRBJ1-1; with no DNA, the TCRdb D assignment of TRBD1 cannot be verified. Germline V gene data show CDR1 as LGHNA and CDR2 as YNFKEQ. This CDR3 region has 16 residues. CDR3 residues: CASSQARTALNTEAFF.

The chain combines TRBV6-1 with TRBJ1-2. Germline-derived CDR1 and CDR2 are MNHNS and SASEGT. The CDR3 covers 19 residues. CDR3 region: CASSKGGSLSLTTNYGYTF.

The chain uses TRBV5-1 and TRBJ2-1. The germline CDR1 and CDR2 sequences are SGHRS and YFSETQ. This CDR3 comprises 14 residues. CDR3 residues: CASSLVSDYNEQFF.

V is TRBV7-6 and J is TRBJ1-2; TCRdb outputs TRBD1, but without DNA this stays unchecked. Germline-derived CDR1 and CDR2 are SGHVS and FNYEAQ. The CDR3 has 15 residues. CDR3 sequence reads: CASSLRGPEDGGYTF.

This chain links TRBV15 with TRBJ2-2. The CDR3 covers 13 residues. Per germline, CDR1 LNHNV and CDR2 YYDKDF (reference sequence). Here the CDR3 reads CATIDGNTGELFF.

V gene TRBV24-1 combines with J gene TRBJ2-3. Germline CDR1 reads KGHDR; CDR2 reads SFDVKD. The CDR3 has 13 residues. Here the CDR3 reads CATSPPGTDTQYF.

The CDR3: CASSLDPRADTQYF. The genes are TRBV7-8 and TRBJ2-3. In germline, CDR1 is SGHVS, CDR2 FQNEAQ. The length of the CDR3 is 14 residues.